The clone carrying this TCR beta chain is a singleton in its sample. The sample contains more than one DNA sequence encoding this CDR3. Source study methods: From reference gene primer amplification, estimates of nucleated cell counts were derived. Produced via immunoSEQ multiplex PCR; TCRdb's table is partial and in-frame only. V and J calls and clone size are copied from that table; D and trimming were computed from the DNA. The sample has 110,000 to 150,000 clones; roughly 80% are singletons. The CDR3 totals 13 residues. V was clipped by 3 bases and J by 1 base, with 7 bases between them. Germline lookup yields CDR1 MNHEY and CDR2 SMNVEV (reference sequence). This sample stems from a study of blood T cell repertoires in COVID-19. On the study more broadly: The United States, Italy and Spain supplied acute and convalescent COVID-19 samples. T cells, B-cell-depleted T cells, or PBMCs provided the cDNA or gDNA that served as material.

The sample consisted of peripheral blood. The clonotype originates from a man aged 50-60 years with active or convalescent COVID-19. The chain carries TRBV27 and TRBJ2-7, with unresolved D. The CDR3 DNA follows: TGTGCCAGCAGTTTGCCAGGATCCTACGAGCAGTACTTC. Translation gives CASSLPGSYEQYF.